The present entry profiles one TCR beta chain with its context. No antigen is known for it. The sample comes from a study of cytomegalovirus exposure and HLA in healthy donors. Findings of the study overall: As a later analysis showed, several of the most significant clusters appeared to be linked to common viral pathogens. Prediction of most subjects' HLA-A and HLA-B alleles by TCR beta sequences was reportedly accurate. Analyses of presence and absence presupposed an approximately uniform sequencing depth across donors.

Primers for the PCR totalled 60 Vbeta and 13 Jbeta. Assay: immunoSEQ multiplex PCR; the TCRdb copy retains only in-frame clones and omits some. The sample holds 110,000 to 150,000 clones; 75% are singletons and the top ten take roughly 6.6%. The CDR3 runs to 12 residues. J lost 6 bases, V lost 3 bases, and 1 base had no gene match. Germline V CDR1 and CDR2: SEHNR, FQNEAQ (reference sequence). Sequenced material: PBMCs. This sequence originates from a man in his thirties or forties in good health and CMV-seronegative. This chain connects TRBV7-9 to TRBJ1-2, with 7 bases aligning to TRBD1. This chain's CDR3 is CASSLGTDGYTF. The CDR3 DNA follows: TGTGCCAGCAGCTTGGGGACAGATGGCTACACCTTC.